A selection of T cell receptor beta chains follows, all from one sample in a study of cytomegalovirus exposure and HLA in healthy donors. Clones were sequenced by immunoSEQ multiplex PCR, and TCRdb holds only the in-frame ones, with some missing. In the table there are under 200,000 clones, 77% of which are singletons. Sequenced material: PBMCs. The origin of the receptors is a man aged 50 to 59 in good health and CMV-seropositive. The CDR3 runs from the conserved cysteine through the conserved F or W. A D gene is named only where the DNA matches it firmly. Part of the rows lack a size; the others show once, few, many or a class for expanded clones.

CASSTRTGDEQYF	TGCGCCAGCAGCACCCGGACAGGGGACGAGCAGTACTTC	TRBV5-1	TRBD1	TRBJ2-7	few
CASSIIAGSEQFF	TGTGCCAGTAGTATAATAGCGGGAAGTGAGCAGTTCTTC	TRBV19	TRBD2	TRBJ2-1	NA
CASSGGTVNEQFF	TGCGCCAGCAGTGGGGGGACGGTCAATGAGCAGTTCTTC	TRBV5-1	NA	TRBJ2-1	NA
CASSLGGGSYNEQFF	TGCGCCAGCAGCTTGGGGGGGGGCTCCTACAATGAGCAGTTCTTC	TRBV5-1	TRBD2	TRBJ2-1	NA
CASSAANTGELFF	TGCGCCAGCAGTGCCGCGAACACCGGGGAGCTGTTTTTT	TRBV10-2	NA	TRBJ2-2	NA
CASSLDRADTEAFF	TGCGCCAGCAGCTTGGACAGGGCGGACACTGAAGCTTTCTTT	TRBV5-1	NA	TRBJ1-1	NA
CASSLLNYGYTF	TGTGCCAGCAGTTTACTTAACTATGGCTACACCTTC	TRBV27	NA	TRBJ1-2	few
CATSPYIATGGEQYF	TGTGCCACCAGCCCATACATTGCGACAGGGGGGGAGCAGTACTTC	TRBV15	TRBD1	TRBJ2-7	NA
CASSQDRNYGYTF	TGCGCCAGCAGCCAGGACAGGAACTATGGCTACACCTTC	TRBV4-1	TRBD1	TRBJ1-2	NA
CASSSRGGGPYEQYF	TGTGCCAGCAGCTCCAGAGGGGGCGGCCCCTACGAGCAGTACTTC	TRBV7-2	TRBD1	TRBJ2-7	few
CASSSYPSSPTGDQEAQYF	TGTGCCAGCAGTTCATACCCTTCTTCCCCTACGGGAGACCAAGAGGCCCAGTACTTC	TRBV27	NA	TRBJ2-5	NA
CASTGNALQVRGGYTF	TGTGCCAGCACGGGGAACGCCCTCCAGGTTCGTGGCGGCTACACCTTC	TRBV28	NA	TRBJ1-2	NA
CASSLSVRNQPQHF	TGTGCCAGCAGTTTATCAGTTCGCAATCAGCCCCAGCATTTT	TRBV28	NA	TRBJ1-5	few
CAWSPLRGVRGYTF	TGTGCCTGGAGTCCCCTGCGGGGTGTAAGGGGCTACACCTTC	TRBV30	NA	TRBJ1-2	NA
CSVEELPSIADTQYF	TGCAGCGTTGAAGAACTACCGTCCATCGCAGATACGCAGTATTTT	TRBV29-1	NA	TRBJ2-3	NA
CASSLGGGIEQYF	TGTGCCAGCAGCTTAGGGGGGGGAATCGAGCAGTACTTC	TRBV7-2	TRBD2	TRBJ2-7	NA
CASGPGGAVDTEAFF	TGCGCCAGCGGGCCAGGGGGCGCGGTGGACACTGAAGCTTTCTTT	TRBV5-1	TRBD1	TRBJ1-1	NA
CASSPLVSRDNEQFF	TGTGCCAGCAGTCCTCTAGTGTCTCGGGACAATGAGCAGTTCTTC	TRBV2	NA	TRBJ2-1	NA
CASGRSGQEETQYF	TGCGCCAGCGGCCGCTCGGGACAGGAAGAGACCCAGTACTTC	TRBV10-2	TRBD1	TRBJ2-5	NA
CASTWTSSYEQYF	TGTGCCAGCACCTGGACTAGCTCCTACGAGCAGTACTTC	TRBV6-1	TRBD2	TRBJ2-7	NA
CSVVTGSYEQYF	TGCAGCGTTGTGACGGGCTCCTACGAGCAGTACTTC	TRBV29-1	NA	TRBJ2-7	NA
CASSYRQGAGAFF	TGTGCCAGCAGTTATCGACAGGGGGCTGGAGCTTTCTTT	TRBV6-5	TRBD1	TRBJ1-1	NA
CAWAGTKSSYNEQFF	TGTGCCTGGGCCGGGACAAAGAGCTCCTACAATGAGCAGTTCTTC	TRBV30	NA	TRBJ2-1	NA
CASSSGTGSYNEQFF	TGTGCCAGCTCTTCCGGGACAGGGTCCTACAATGAGCAGTTCTTC	TRBV18	TRBD1	TRBJ2-1	few
CSVEPRRGVDGYTF	TGCAGCGTTGAACCACGGAGAGGTGTTGATGGCTACACCTTC	TRBV29-1	NA	TRBJ1-2	NA
CASSPQGGRNQPQHF	TGTGCCAGCTCACCTCAGGGAGGTAGAAATCAGCCCCAGCATTTT	TRBV18	NA	TRBJ1-5	NA
CASTRGTNTGELFF	TGCGCCAGCACCCGGGGGACGAACACCGGGGAGCTGTTTTTT	TRBV10-1	NA	TRBJ2-2	few
CASSLLRHAIDTQYF	TGTGCCAGCAGTTTACTAAGACATGCTATAGATACGCAGTATTTT	TRBV27	NA	TRBJ2-3	NA
CASSSGGNQPQHF	TGTGCCAGCAGTTCAGGTGGGAATCAGCCCCAGCATTTT	TRBV28	NA	TRBJ1-5	NA
CASSVGEGPAAYGYTF	TGTGCCAGCAGCGTCGGGGAGGGGCCTGCCGCCTATGGCTACACCTTC	TRBV9	NA	TRBJ1-2	NA
CASRETGDYEQYF	TGTGCCAGCAGGGAAACAGGGGACTACGAGCAGTACTTC	TRBV2	TRBD1	TRBJ2-7	NA
CASSARQGWDTEAFF	TGTGCCAGCAGCGCCCGACAGGGTTGGGACACTGAAGCTTTCTTT	TRBV11-2	TRBD1	TRBJ1-1	few
CASRGGDTRKEGYTF	TGTGCCTCAAGAGGAGGTGACACGAGAAAAGAGGGCTACACCTTC	TRBV19	NA	TRBJ1-2	NA
CASSVEGQGGGYGYTF	TGTGCCAGCAGCGTAGAAGGACAGGGGGGTGGCTATGGCTACACCTTC	TRBV9	TRBD1	TRBJ1-2	NA
CASSYIGGLNNEQFF	TGTGCCAGCAGTTATATAGGGGGCCTCAACAATGAGCAGTTCTTC	TRBV5-4	TRBD1	TRBJ2-1	NA
CATSRELEPDTQYF	TGTGCCACCAGCAGAGAACTCGAGCCAGATACGCAGTATTTT	TRBV15	NA	TRBJ2-3	NA
CASSSGLAGSEETQYF	TGTGCCAGCAGCTCCGGACTAGCGGGGAGCGAAGAGACCCAGTACTTC	TRBV5-4	TRBD2	TRBJ2-5	NA
CASALTSGVRDTQYF	TGTGCTAGTGCCCTGACTAGCGGGGTCCGCGATACGCAGTATTTT	TRBV12-5	TRBD2	TRBJ2-3	NA
CASSPPEGFREQYF	TGTGCCAGCAGCCCCCCGGAGGGGTTCCGCGAGCAGTACTTC	TRBV7-9	NA	TRBJ2-7	NA
CASSQGGQNDQPQHF	TGCGCCAGCAGCCAAGGGGGACAGAACGATCAGCCCCAGCATTTT	TRBV4-1	TRBD1	TRBJ1-5	NA
CASSPPGGNSPLHF	TGTGCCAGCAGCCCACCCGGGGGTAATTCACCCCTCCACTTT	TRBV5-8	NA	TRBJ1-6	NA
CASSLDIGTSGETQYF	TGTGCCAGCAGCTTAGATATCGGGACTAGCGGGGAGACCCAGTACTTC	TRBV11-3	TRBD2	TRBJ2-5	NA
CASSVAQQETQYF	TGTGCCAGCAGCGTAGCACAGCAAGAGACCCAGTACTTC	TRBV9	NA	TRBJ2-5	once
CASSVDGQPYNEQFF	TGTGCCAGCAGTGTGGATGGACAGCCCTACAATGAGCAGTTCTTC	TRBV2	NA	TRBJ2-1	NA
CASSLTDRVILGYTF	TGTGCCAGCAGCTTGACGGACAGGGTGATCCTGGGCTACACCTTC	TRBV5-5	TRBD1	TRBJ1-2	NA
CASSFAGGEAFF	TGTGCCAGCAGTTTTGCAGGGGGAGAAGCTTTCTTT	TRBV28	TRBD1	TRBJ1-1	NA
CASSFGTIGSPLHF	TGTGCCAGCAGCTTTGGGACAATCGGTTCACCCCTCCACTTT	TRBV28	NA	TRBJ1-6	once
CASSFPLGGATNEKLFF	TGTGCCAGCAGCTTTCCGCTAGGGGGAGCAACTAATGAAAAACTGTTTTTT	TRBV4-2	NA	TRBJ1-4	NA
CASSIGLGETEAFF	TGTGCCAGTAGTATAGGGCTCGGGGAGACTGAAGCTTTCTTT	TRBV19	NA	TRBJ1-1	NA
CASSQQGTGANVLTF	TGCGCCAGCAGCCAACAGGGGACCGGGGCCAACGTCCTGACTTTC	TRBV4-3	NA	TRBJ2-6	NA
CASSHRTGPGSPLHF	TGTGCCAGCAGCCACCGGACAGGGCCAGGGTCACCCCTCCACTTT	TRBV11-2	TRBD1	TRBJ1-6	NA
CASSYRTGGTYGYTF	TGTGCCAGCAGCTACCGGACAGGGGGTACCTATGGCTACACCTTC	TRBV7-2	TRBD1	TRBJ1-2	NA
CASKEVTNSPLHF	TGTGCCAGCAAGGAGGTGACGAATTCACCCCTCCACTTT	TRBV6-1	NA	TRBJ1-6	NA
CASSLGTGLSNQPQHF	TGCGCCAGCAGCTTGGGGACAGGGCTTAGCAATCAGCCCCAGCATTTT	TRBV5-1	TRBD1	TRBJ1-5	NA
CASSLRQGADYGYTF	TGTGCCAGCAGCTTACGGCAGGGGGCTGACTATGGCTACACCTTC	TRBV7-9	TRBD1	TRBJ1-2	NA
CASSQDLMETQYF	TGTGCCAGCAGCCAAGATCTAATGGAGACCCAGTACTTC	TRBV4-2	NA	TRBJ2-5	NA
CASSLAGETEAFF	TGTGCCAGCAGCTTAGCTGGGGAGACTGAAGCTTTCTTT	TRBV7-6	NA	TRBJ1-1	NA
CASSAYRGSYEQYF	TGTGCCAGCAGCGCATACAGGGGCTCCTACGAGCAGTACTTC	TRBV7-8	TRBD1	TRBJ2-7	NA